The 16 T cell receptor beta chains given below trace back to one sample, sequenced in a study of blood T cell repertoires in COVID-19. TCRdb keeps only in-frame clones here, not all; method: immunoSEQ multiplex PCR. The repertoire includes about 310,000 clones, roughly 89% of them detected once, and roughly 10% sits in the top ten. Material for sequencing was PBMCs or T cells enriched from blood (not recorded which). These receptors were collected from a woman younger than 45 who had recovered from COVID-19.

The genes are TRBV27 and TRBJ1-1; 8 positions match TRBD1. V shed 5 bases, J shed 7 bases, and the junction held 6 bases outside the gene matches. The V gene's germline CDR1 is MNHEY and CDR2 SMNVEV (reference sequence). The CDR3 totals 13 residues. The CDR3 loop reads CASSRTGRVEAFF. Written as DNA, the CDR3 is TGTGCCAGCAGTAGGACAGGGCGTGTTGAAGCTTTCTTT.

The chain uses TRBV5-1 and TRBJ1-1; 9 bases match TRBD1. V shed 5 bases, J shed 4 bases, and the junction held 6 bases outside the gene matches. CDR3 length equals 14 residues. CDR1 and CDR2 (germline): SGHRS, YFSETQ. The CDR3 DNA sequence: TGCGCCAGCAGTTACGGGACAGGGAGCACTGAAGCTTTCTTT. The encoded protein is CASSYGTGSTEAFF.

The chain employs TRBV7-3 and TRBJ2-2; TRBD2 aligns across 13 bases. CDR1 and CDR2 from the germline V gene are SGHTA and FQGTGA. The CDR3 runs 18 residues. Germline trimming cut 1 base from V and 1 base from J; bases unmatched to any gene: 3. This CDR3 is CASSLKGLAGLNTGELFF. Written as DNA, the CDR3 is TGTGCCAGCAGCTTAAAGGGACTAGCGGGGTTGAACACCGGGGAGCTGTTTTTT. Looking up the rest from reference TRBV7-3 and TRBJ2-2 gives the full variable domain: GAGVSQTPSNKVTEKGKYVELRCDPISGHTALYWYRQSLGQGPEFLIYFQGTGAADDSGLPNDRFFAVRPEGSVSTLKIQRTERGDSAVYLCASSLKGLAGLNTGELFFGEGSRLTVL.

The chain recombines TRBV18 with TRBJ1-1, with TRBD1 identical over 8 bases. Unmatched junction bases numbered 9, after V lost 1 base and J lost 8 bases. Per the germline V gene, CDR1 is KGHSH and CDR2 is LQKENI. The CDR3 covers 15 residues. The CDR3 DNA reads as TGTGCCAGCTCACCACAGCGACAGGGGAATTCCGAAGCTTTCTTT. This sequence encodes CASSPQRQGNSEAFF.

This chain links TRBV18 with TRBJ2-1; D is possibly TRBD1 (6 bases). Germline CDR1 and CDR2: KGHSH and LQKENI. The CDR3 has 19 amino acids. Trimming took off 5 bases at V and 4 bases at J, with 27 bases between the two ends. The CDR3 coding sequence is TGTGCCAGCTCATCCGATTTAAGAGGGGGACCTCAAATTTACAATGAGCAGTTCTTC. It codes for CASSSDLRGGPQIYNEQFF.

The rearrangement uses TRBV29-1 and TRBJ1-2, with 11 bases that match TRBD1. V was pared by 4 bases and J by 7 bases, with 8 bases of the junction left unmatched. This CDR3 spans 14 amino acids. The V gene's germline CDR1 is SQVTM and CDR2 ANQGSEA. The CDR3 nucleotides read TGCAGCGTTGTCCATTCCGGGACAGGGGGTGGCTACACCTTC. As protein: CSVVHSGTGGGYTF.

This chain uses TRBV19 with TRBJ1-5; 9 bases align to TRBD1. J lost 2 bases, V lost 4 bases, and 0 bases had no gene match. Germline CDR1 is LNHDA and CDR2 is SQIVND (reference sequence). This CDR3 has 14 residues. CDR3 sequence reads: CASSRDRGNQPQHF. For the CDR3, the DNA is TGTGCCAGTAGTAGGGACAGGGGCAATCAGCCCCAGCATTTT.

The J gene is TRBJ2-7, the V gene TRBV28; maybe TRBD2 (5 bases). Germline-derived CDR1 and CDR2 are MDHEN and SYDVKM. The V end lost 4 bases, the J end lost 4 bases, and 8 bases lay between the germline ends. The CDR3 is made up of 12 amino acids. CDR3 loop: CASSSRRYEQYF. For the CDR3, the DNA is TGTGCCAGCAGTTCTCGGAGGTACGAGCAGTACTTC.

This sequence joins TRBV28 and TRBJ2-7; the D gene is possibly TRBD1 (5 bases). Per germline, CDR1 MDHEN and CDR2 SYDVKM. The CDR3 sequence is 14 residues long. Trimming cost V 6 bases and J 6 bases, with 18 bases left between them. The CDR3 region is CASRPGWSSGEQYF. The CDR3 DNA reads as TGTGCCAGCAGGCCAGGGTGGTCATCGGGCGAGCAGTACTTC.

The gene calls are TRBV28 and TRBJ1-1; unclear D gene. There are 14 residues in the CDR3. V shed 6 bases and J shed 4 bases, with 15 bases lying between them. CDR1 MDHEN and CDR2 SYDVKM come from the germline V gene. Here the CDR3 reads CASRAGPPGTEAFF. The CDR3 nucleotides are TGTGCCAGCAGGGCGGGCCCTCCAGGCACTGAAGCTTTCTTT. The complete variable domain, with remaining parts taken from reference TRBV28 and TRBJ1-1, reads DVKVTQSSRYLVKRTGEKVFLECVQDMDHENMFWYRQDPGLGLRLIYFSYDVKMKEKGDIPEGYSVSREKKERFSLILESASTNQTSMYLCASRAGPPGTEAFFGQGTRLTVV.

This clone was recorded only once. The V gene is TRBV4-3, the J gene TRBJ2-7, with a weak D call TRBD1 (5 bases). Trimming shortened V by 1 base and J by 2 bases, and 12 bases separated the two germline ends. The CDR3 has 15 residues. Per the germline V gene, CDR1 is LGHNA and CDR2 is YSLEER. CDR3 DNA sequence: TGCGCCAGCAGCCAAGGTTGGCCAGGGACCTACGAGCAGTACTTC. The encoded protein is CASSQGWPGTYEQYF.

The chain is built from TRBV11-2 and TRBJ1-1; possibly TRBD1 for D (5 bases). The CDR3 runs 14 residues. V was pared by 6 bases and J by 1 base, with 12 bases between. CDR1 is SGHAT and CDR2 is FQNNGV in the germline V gene. The CDR3 DNA reads as TGTGCCAGCAGTTTTTCGACAGAGAACACTGAAGCTTTCTTT. This codes for CASSFSTENTEAFF.

The chain recombines TRBV18 with TRBJ2-5, with TRBD1 as a possible D gene (5 bases). Per the germline V gene, CDR1 is KGHSH and CDR2 is LQKENI. CDR3 length: 16 residues. V was clipped by 0 bases and J by 7 bases, with 18 bases between them. Here the CDR3 reads CASSPPVRTRNWTQYF. The CDR3 DNA reads TGTGCCAGCTCACCACCCGTGAGGACAAGAAATTGGACCCAGTACTTC.

The sample holds a few counts of this clone. The chain links TRBV11-2 to TRBJ1-1; 8 nucleotides agree with TRBD1. The V gene end was trimmed by 5 bases and the J gene end by 1 base; junction bases not matched to a gene: 6. CDR3 length: 15 amino acids. Germline V gene sequence: CDR1 SGHAT, CDR2 FQNNGV. As DNA, the CDR3 is TGTGCCAGCAGCCCTCGGACAGGGCAGAACACTGAAGCTTTCTTT. This codes for CASSPRTGQNTEAFF.

The genes are TRBV5-1 and TRBJ2-1, with 7 bases aligning to TRBD2. Trimming removed 4 bases from V and 3 bases from J; junction bases left unmatched: 7. This CDR3 spans 15 amino acids. Germline CDR1 reads SGHRS; CDR2 reads YFSETQ. The CDR3 DNA is TGCGCCAGCAGCCTGCAGGGAGGGAGCTACAATGAGCAGTTCTTC. It translates to CASSLQGGSYNEQFF.

This clone was recorded once. The rearrangement joins TRBV29-1 to TRBJ2-2; possibly TRBD1 or TRBD2 for D (6 bases each). V lost 7 bases, J lost 5 bases, and 11 bases lay in between. Germline CDR1 is SQVTM and CDR2 is ANQGSEA. CDR3 length: 12 amino acids. CDR3 amino acids: CSGGARTGELFF. The CDR3 nucleotides read TGCAGCGGGGGGGCCCGTACCGGGGAGCTGTTTTTT.